The 30 T cell receptor beta chains in this list originate from one sample, sequenced in a study of blood T cell repertoires in COVID-19. The method was immunoSEQ multiplex PCR; TCRdb's version includes in-frame clones alone and lacks a portion of them. The repertoire has approximately 290,000 clones, 70% to 90% of them found once; the top ten carry 3.5% to 4.5%. Material for sequencing was PBMCs or T cells enriched from blood (not recorded which). Receptors originate from a young woman who had recovered from COVID-19.

The gene calls are TRBV25-1 and TRBJ2-2; D remains ambiguous. This CDR3 comprises 16 residues. Trimming removed 4 bases at V and 0 bases at J, with 12 bases between. Germline-derived CDR1 and CDR2 are MGHDK and SYGVNS. CDR3 sequence: CASSVQNMANTGELFF. For the CDR3, the DNA is TGTGCCAGCAGTGTTCAGAACATGGCGAACACCGGGGAGCTGTTTTTT.

J is TRBJ2-3 and V is TRBV5-1; 9 positions match TRBD2. The germline V gene has CDR1 SGHRS and CDR2 YFSETQ. Germline trimming cut 3 bases from V and 4 bases from J; bases unmatched to any gene: 9. The CDR3 sequence is 16 residues long. DNA of the CDR3: TGCGCCAGCAGCTCGACGATTAGCGGGAGCGCAGATACGCAGTATTTT. Protein product: CASSSTISGSADTQYF.

The chain carries TRBV11-2 and TRBJ1-4; no firm D call. This CDR3 is 16 amino acids long. Between the trimmed V and J ends, which lost 5 bases and 5 bases, there was a span of 18 bases. Germline CDR1 is SGHAT and CDR2 is FQNNGV. The CDR3 region has the DNA TGTGCCAGCAGCCCGTTAGGTGGAGGGAAAAATGAAAAACTGTTTTTT. Encoded protein: CASSPLGGGKNEKLFF.

The J gene is TRBJ2-5, the V gene TRBV29-1; D remains unclear. Germline V gene data show CDR1 as SQVTM and CDR2 as ANQGSEA. Trimming removed 4 bases from V and 0 bases from J, with 15 bases in between. This CDR3 comprises 15 residues. CDR3 sequence: CSVVPSVEYQETQYF. The CDR3 nucleotides are TGCAGCGTTGTCCCTTCGGTGGAGTACCAAGAGACCCAGTACTTC.

V usage is TRBV5-1 and J usage is TRBJ2-1; 10 bases are a match to TRBD2. CDR1 and CDR2 from the germline V gene are SGHRS and YFSETQ. The CDR3 is made up of 17 amino acids. J lost 4 bases, V lost 2 bases, and 9 bases had no gene match. The DNA of the CDR3 is TGCGCCAGCAGCTTTGTCGGGGCTAGCGGGAGTTACAATGAGCAGTTCTTC. Its protein is CASSFVGASGSYNEQFF.

The gene calls are TRBV9 and TRBJ2-3; TRBD2 might be the D (6 bases). Per the germline V gene, CDR1 is SGDLS and CDR2 is YYNGEE. V lost 0 bases and J lost 5, with 13 bases in between. The CDR3 is 15 amino acids. The CDR3 here is CASSVDGRGRDTQYF. As DNA, the CDR3 is TGTGCCAGCAGCGTAGACGGGCGGGGTAGAGATACGCAGTATTTT. Together with reference TRBV9 and TRBJ2-3, the CDR3 gives the full variable domain: DSGVTQTPKHLITATGQRVTLRCSPRSGDLSVYWYQQSLDQGLQFLIQYYNGEERAKGNILERFSAQQFPDLHSELNLSSLELGDSALYFCASSVDGRGRDTQYFGPGTRLTVL.

The rearrangement uses TRBV9 and TRBJ2-1; 8 positions agree with TRBD2. CDR1 is SGDLS, CDR2 YYNGEE, per germline. The length of the CDR3 is 17 residues. Trimming at V came to 4 bases and at J to 0 bases, leaving 9 bases not matched to a gene. The chain's CDR3 is CASSPGGGGYSYNEQFF. The DNA of the CDR3 is TGTGCCAGCAGCCCCGGGGGCGGGGGGTACTCCTACAATGAGCAGTTCTTC.

This clone was recorded only once. This chain joins TRBV6-5 and TRBJ2-7, with 8 bases that match TRBD1. V trimming: 5 bases; J trimming: 3 bases; junction bases outside the gene matches: 9. The V gene's germline CDR1 is MNHEY and CDR2 SVGAGI. The CDR3 is made up of 15 amino acids. CDR3 region: CASSNRQGNIYEQYF. The DNA of the CDR3 is TGTGCCAGCAGTAACAGACAGGGGAATATCTACGAGCAGTACTTC.

The genes are TRBV27 and TRBJ2-1; TRBD2 agrees at 12 bases. The length of the CDR3 is 18 residues. The germline gives CDR1 MNHEY, CDR2 SMNVEV (reference sequence). V shed 3 bases, J shed 1 base, and the junction held 7 bases outside the gene matches. The CDR3 sequence is CASSFLTSGSLSYNEQFF. The CDR3 region has the DNA TGTGCCAGCAGTTTCCTGACTAGCGGGAGTCTATCCTACAATGAGCAGTTCTTC.

CDR3 sequence (DNA): TGCAGCACTAACCGCGGGACTAGCACAGATACGCAGTATTTT. Its translation: CSTNRGTSTDTQYF. This chain joins TRBV29-1 and TRBJ2-3; perhaps TRBD2 as D (6 bases). The CDR3 runs 14 residues. Trimming cost V 8 bases and J 0 bases, with 15 bases left between them. Germline V lookup: CDR1 SQVTM, CDR2 ANQGSEA.

The chain employs TRBV30 and TRBJ2-3; 9 bases are shared with TRBD2. The CDR3 consists of 18 residues. Germline-derived CDR1 and CDR2 are GTSNPN and SVGIG (reference sequence). The ends lost 0 bases at V and 6 bases at J; junction bases unmatched: 16. The CDR3, as DNA: TGTGCCTGGAGTGTCGGTAGATGGGCGGGGGGGCACTTGGATACGCAGTATTTT. Amino acids: CAWSVGRWAGGHLDTQYF.

This clone has more than one count but fewer than ten. This chain links TRBV2 with TRBJ1-2; D possibly corresponds to TRBD1 (5 bases). The V gene's germline CDR1 is SNHLY and CDR2 FYNNEI. The CDR3 sequence is 15 residues long. The V gene lost 2 bases and the J gene lost 3 bases, with 13 bases spanning the gap. The CDR3 coding sequence is TGTGCCAGCAGTGAAACCTTGACAGAATACTATGGCTACACCTTC. Translating gives CASSETLTEYYGYTF.

In its sample, this clone was seen once. The chain recombines TRBV9 with TRBJ1-2; a weak D match, TRBD1 (6 bases). Germline CDR1 is SGDLS and CDR2 is YYNGEE. The V end lost 7 bases, the J end lost 8 bases, and 24 bases lay between the germline ends. This CDR3 spans 15 amino acids. The CDR3, as DNA: TGTGCCAGCCACCAGGATTCGGGCTCCAGGGGCGGCTACACCTTC. Amino acids: CASHQDSGSRGGYTF. The whole variable domain, filled in from reference TRBV9 and TRBJ1-2, reads DSGVTQTPKHLITATGQRVTLRCSPRSGDLSVYWYQQSLDQGLQFLIQYYNGEERAKGNILERFSAQQFPDLHSELNLSSLELGDSALYFCASHQDSGSRGGYTFGSGTRLTVV.

The CDR3 DNA sequence: TGTGCCAGCAGATTGGAGAATCCCGGACAGGGTGGTGGCTACACCTTC. Its protein is CASRLENPGQGGGYTF. The chain has TRBV28 and TRBJ1-2; 8 bases line up with TRBD1. This CDR3 has 16 residues. V gave up 6 bases and J gave up 7 bases; unmatched junction bases: 16. Germline lookup yields CDR1 MDHEN and CDR2 SYDVKM.

This clone appeared once. The J gene is TRBJ1-3, the V gene TRBV19; no firm D call. Trimming pared 11 bases from V and 0 bases from J, leaving 11 bases between. Germline CDR1 LNHDA, CDR2 SQIVND (reference sequence). There are 13 residues in the CDR3. The chain's CDR3 is CASRLLSGNTIYF. The CDR3 DNA sequence: TGTGCCTCGCGACTGCTCTCTGGAAACACCATATATTTT.

This clone showed up just a few times. The V and J genes are TRBV4-1 and TRBJ2-6; 8 nucleotides match TRBD1. The CDR3 is 19 amino acids. V trimming: 2 bases; J trimming: 0 bases; junction bases outside the gene matches: 9. Germline loops: CDR1 MGHRA, CDR2 YSYEKL. The CDR3 DNA follows: TGCGCCAGCAGCCAACTTATAAGGACAGGGTACTCTGGGGCCAACGTCCTGACTTTC. Protein product: CASSQLIRTGYSGANVLTF.

This clone was counted a few times. The chain employs TRBV28 and TRBJ2-3; D perhaps matches TRBD1 (6 bases). V dropped 2 bases and J dropped 12 bases, with 12 bases sitting between them. The CDR3 contains 12 residues. Looked up from germline, CDR1 is MDHEN and CDR2 is SYDVKM. The CDR3 bases are TGTGCCAGCAGTTTAAACGGACAGTCCCAGTATTTT. It specifies CASSLNGQSQYF.

The CDR3, as DNA: TGTGCCAGCAGCCGCGGGACAGTTAATGAAAAACTGTTTTTT. As protein: CASSRGTVNEKLFF. V gene TRBV7-2 combines with J gene TRBJ1-4; 7 positions agree with TRBD1. CDR1 is SGHTA, CDR2 FQGNSA, per germline. V trimming: 5 bases; J trimming: 4 bases; junction bases outside the gene matches: 4. There are 14 residues in the CDR3.

The V gene is TRBV5-6, the J gene TRBJ2-7, with D perhaps TRBD1 (6 bases). Trimming removed 0 bases from V and 2 bases from J, with 12 bases in between. The CDR3 spans 15 residues. Germline V gene sequence: CDR1 SGHDT, CDR2 YYEEEE. Here the CDR3 reads CASSLEFGTTYEQYF. The CDR3 bases are TGTGCCAGCAGCTTGGAGTTTGGGACAACCTACGAGCAGTACTTC. The full variable domain, with the rest looked up from reference TRBV5-6 and TRBJ2-7, is DAGVTQSPTHLIKTRGQQVTLRCSPKSGHDTVSWYQQALGQGPQFIFQYYEEEERQRGNFPDRFSGHQFPNYSSELNVNALLLGDSALYLCASSLEFGTTYEQYFGPGTRLTVT.

The chain combines TRBV30 with TRBJ2-1, with 7 bases matching TRBD1. CDR3 size: 12 residues. The V gene end was trimmed by 1 base and the J gene end by 7 bases; junction bases not matched to a gene: 1. Germline CDR1 and CDR2: GTSNPN and SVGIG (reference sequence). CDR3 region: CAWSATGNEQFF. The DNA for the CDR3 is TGTGCCTGGAGTGCGACAGGGAATGAGCAGTTCTTC.

The chain employs TRBV5-1 and TRBJ1-3, with 9 bases fitting TRBD1. CDR1 and CDR2 (germline): SGHRS, YFSETQ. V was clipped by 4 bases and J by 4 bases; unmatched bases: 6. The CDR3 sequence is 15 residues long. CDR3 protein: CASSPTGTGGNTIYF. CDR3 DNA: TGCGCCAGCAGCCCCACCGGGACAGGGGGAAACACCATATATTTT.

This chain links TRBV5-1 with TRBJ2-1; 8 bases are a match to TRBD1. V was pared by 4 bases and J by 7 bases, with 7 bases of the junction left unmatched. The CDR3 loop spans 14 amino acids. The V gene's germline CDR1 is SGHRS and CDR2 YFSETQ. The CDR3 bases are TGCGCCAGCAGCCCCGGGACAGGAAGGAATGAGCAGTTCTTC. Its translation is CASSPGTGRNEQFF.

As to this clone: Sequence at one end of the junction differs from germline and may be a read error. The J gene is TRBJ2-7, the V gene TRBV5-1, with D maybe TRBD2 (5 bases). CDR1 is SGHRS, CDR2 YFSETQ, per germline. This CDR3 comprises 13 residues. The CDR3 protein is CASSLDQREPGNF. As DNA, the CDR3 is TGCGCCAGCAGCTTGGATCAAAGGGAACCGGGGAACTTC.

The V call is TRBV18, the J call TRBJ2-1, with 8 bases matching TRBD2. The CDR3 covers 15 residues. CDR1 KGHSH and CDR2 LQKENI come from the germline V gene. V trimming: 3 bases; J trimming: 2 bases; junction bases outside the gene matches: 3. The CDR3 DNA reads TGTGCCAGCTCACCCACTAGCGGAGCCTACAATGAGCAGTTCTTC. Translated: CASSPTSGAYNEQFF.

The rearrangement joins TRBV12-3 or TRBV12-4 to TRBJ2-7; D gene ambiguous. This CDR3 contains 13 residues. V lost 3 bases, J lost 1 base, and 7 bases lay in between. The CDR3 bases are TGTGCCAGCAGTTTTTCCCATTCCTACGAGCAGTACTTC. Protein: CASSFSHSYEQYF.

This chain uses TRBV10-2 with TRBJ1-2; 9 positions match TRBD1. The ends lost 1 base at V and 8 bases at J; junction bases unmatched: 5. The CDR3 has 14 residues. Germline V gene sequence: CDR1 WSHSY, CDR2 SAAADI. The CDR3 loop reads CASSEWRQGEGYTF. The DNA of the CDR3 is TGCGCCAGCAGTGAGTGGAGACAGGGGGAAGGCTACACCTTC.

The chain couples TRBV27 to TRBJ2-1; 14 nucleotides agree with TRBD2. This CDR3 has 16 residues. J was trimmed by 8 bases and V by 5 bases; bases with no gene match: 8. CDR1 is MNHEY, CDR2 SMNVEV, per germline (reference sequence). CDR3 sequence (DNA): TGTGCCAGCAGTACTAATCGACTAGCGGGAGGGGATGAGCAGTTCTTC. Protein sequence: CASSTNRLAGGDEQFF.

V gene TRBV19 combines with J gene TRBJ1-1, with D tentatively TRBD1 (6 bases). CDR1 and CDR2 (germline): LNHDA, SQIVND (reference sequence). Trimming removed 1 base from V and 0 bases from J, with 12 bases in between. The CDR3 is made up of 16 amino acids. The CDR3 DNA reads as TGTGCCAGTAGTATAGTCGGGGGGCGCGTGAACACTGAAGCTTTCTTT. The encoded protein is CASSIVGGRVNTEAFF.

The chain combines TRBV9 with TRBJ1-2; D gene uncertain. This CDR3 contains 17 residues. Trimming removed 0 bases at V and 0 bases at J, with 15 bases between. Germline V gene sequence: CDR1 SGDLS, CDR2 YYNGEE. This CDR3 reads CASSVAPGTPTNYGYTF. The CDR3 nucleotides read TGTGCCAGCAGCGTAGCACCGGGAACCCCTACTAACTATGGCTACACCTTC. Full variable domain (outside the CDR3, taken from reference TRBV9 and TRBJ1-2): DSGVTQTPKHLITATGQRVTLRCSPRSGDLSVYWYQQSLDQGLQFLIQYYNGEERAKGNILERFSAQQFPDLHSELNLSSLELGDSALYFCASSVAPGTPTNYGYTFGSGTRLTVV.

The chain uses TRBV11-3 and TRBJ1-1; TRBD1 agrees at 9 bases. Germline CDR1 and CDR2: SGHNT and YENEEA. V lost 5 bases and J lost 7; bases outside the gene matches: 5. The CDR3 is 13 amino acids. CDR3 in amino acids: CASSQGQGYEAFF. CDR3 sequence (DNA): TGTGCCAGCAGCCAGGGACAGGGTTATGAAGCTTTCTTT.